Each of the 20 T cell receptor beta chains below was sequenced from the same sample in a study of T cell repertoires in cytomegalovirus infection. TCRdb re-called the reads with MiXCR, one entry per CDR3 protein. Of approximately 1,000,000 distinct CDR3 sequences listed, roughly 30% are singletons. Their antigen targets remain unknown. Here the sequenced sample was cultured CD8+ T cells from PBMCs, taken from culture after CMV antigen stimulation. The receptors were sampled from a human donor in good health (CMV status not recorded). Some clones in this sample may be carry-over from other donors' samples.

The chain joins TRBV6-5 to TRBJ1-1; D is undetermined. Germline CDR1 and CDR2: MNHEY and SVGAGI. The CDR3 spans 14 residues. V was trimmed by 4 bases and J by 6 bases, leaving 15 bases between them. CDR3 region: CASSSLDGLAEAFF. The CDR3 DNA reads as TGTGCCAGCAGTTCCTTGGACGGGCTCGCTGAAGCTTTCTTT.

In this sample, this clonotype turned up many times. The rearrangement joins TRBV10-3 to TRBJ2-1; D gene ambiguous. The V and J ends lost 8 bases and 0 bases respectively, with 11 bases between them. The CDR3 contains 14 residues. Germline V gene sequence: CDR1 ENHRY, CDR2 SYGVKD. CDR3 in DNA: TGTGCCATCGGCCAGGCCCGCTCCTACAATGAGCAGTTCTTC. This codes for CAIGQARSYNEQFF.

This clonotype was observed a handful of times. The chain has TRBV6-1 and TRBJ2-1; 9 bases match TRBD2. CDR1 MNHNS and CDR2 SASEGT come from the germline V gene. The CDR3 has 18 residues. The V and J ends lost 6 bases and 3 bases, in that order; junction bases with no gene match: 15. The CDR3 bases are TGTGCCAGCAGGAACCAAACTGGGGGACTAGCCTTCTACAATGAGCAGTTCTTC. Residues: CASRNQTGGLAFYNEQFF.

The CDR3 protein is CASSLRGQRYNEQFF. In nucleotides, the CDR3 is TGCGCCAGCAGCCTCAGGGGGCAGCGGTACAATGAGCAGTTCTTC. The chain employs TRBV4-1 and TRBJ2-1, with TRBD1 identical over 8 bases. V shed 4 bases, J shed 4 bases, and the junction held 6 bases outside the gene matches. This CDR3 is built from 15 residues. In germline, CDR1 is MGHRA, CDR2 YSYEKL.

The chain employs TRBV20-1 and TRBJ2-7; 7 nucleotides match TRBD1. This CDR3 is built from 14 residues. The trim removed 5 bases at V and 6 bases at J, leaving 13 bases unmatched. The V gene's germline CDR1 is DFQATT and CDR2 SNEGSKA (reference sequence). The CDR3 sequence is CSALSPMGQPEQYV. CDR3 nucleotides: TGCAGTGCTCTCAGCCCTATGGGACAGCCCGAGCAGTACGTC.

With regard to this clonotype: This may be a read error, as it is one base from a much larger clone. The V gene is TRBV7-6, the J gene TRBJ1-6; 8 positions match TRBD1. This CDR3 region has 14 residues. Germline CDR1 SGHVS, CDR2 FNYEAQ. CDR3 in DNA: TGTGTCAGCAGCTGGACAGGGAACAATTCACCCCTCCACTTT. Translating it yields CVSSWTGNNSPLHF.

The gene calls are TRBV9 and TRBJ2-2; possibly TRBD2 for D (5 bases). CDR1 and CDR2 (germline): SGDLS, YYNGEE. CDR3 length: 16 residues. V was cut by 3 bases and J by 0 bases, with 12 bases left in between. The CDR3 spells CASSAPPGANTGELFF. The CDR3 nucleotides read TGTGCCAGCAGCGCGCCGCCCGGGGCGAACACCGGGGAGCTGTTTTTT.

This chain connects TRBV12-3 or TRBV12-4 to TRBJ2-7, with D possibly TRBD1 on 6 matching bases. Trimming took off 6 bases at V and 3 bases at J, with 15 bases between the two ends. The CDR3 spans 14 residues. The CDR3 spells CASSSTDRYYEQYV. The CDR3 DNA is TGTGCCAGCAGCTCGACGGACAGATACTACGAGCAGTACGTC.

The rearrangement links TRBV5-3 to TRBJ2-7, with 8 bases that match TRBD2. TRBV5-3 is designated an ORF whose function remains uncertain. There are 13 residues in the CDR3. V lost 8 bases and J lost 4; bases outside the gene matches: 8. CDR3 region: CASTLASGYEQYF. CDR3 coding DNA: TGTGCCAGCACCCTGGCTAGCGGGTACGAGCAGTACTTC.

The table lists this clonotype with a few counts. V gene TRBV12-5 combines with J gene TRBJ2-2; no definite D call. Per germline, CDR1 LGHNT and CDR2 FRNRAP. Trimming cost V 8 bases and J 4 bases, with 17 bases left between them. The CDR3 loop spans 15 amino acids. CDR3 residues: CASSPNVGPTGELFF. The CDR3 bases are TGTGCTAGTTCTCCAAACGTCGGACCCACCGGGGAGCTGTTTTTT.

This clonotype showed up just a few times. V usage is TRBV27 and J usage is TRBJ1-1, with D maybe TRBD1 (5 bases). Germline V gene lookup returns CDR1 MNHEY and CDR2 SMNVEV (reference sequence). With 1 base removed from V and 6 bases from J, the gap between germline ends came to 18 bases. CDR3 size: 16 residues. This chain's CDR3 is CASSLFSGRAMAEAFF. In DNA, the CDR3 is TGTGCCAGCAGTTTATTTTCAGGCAGGGCGATGGCTGAAGCTTTCTTT.

CDR3 sequence (DNA): TGTGCCAGCAGTGACAGGGTTTATAGCAATCAGCCCCAGCATTTT. Translating gives CASSDRVYSNQPQHF. The chain links TRBV6-6 to TRBJ1-5; 7 nucleotides line up with TRBD1. The CDR3 has 15 amino acids. Looked up from germline, CDR1 is MNHNY and CDR2 is SVGAGI (reference sequence). The V gene end was trimmed by 5 bases and the J gene end by 0 bases; junction bases not matched to a gene: 4.

This clonotype was found many times. V gene TRBV7-6 combines with J gene TRBJ2-4, with D maybe TRBD2 (6 bases). V was shortened by 5 bases and J by 6 bases, with 14 bases between the two germline ends. The CDR3 length is 14 residues. Germline assignment: CDR1 SGHVS and CDR2 FNYEAQ. The CDR3: CASSDWDGGNIQYF. The CDR3 DNA reads as TGTGCCAGCAGCGACTGGGACGGGGGAAACATTCAGTACTTC.

V is TRBV7-6 and J is TRBJ1-4; no firm D call. The CDR3 has 13 amino acids. From germline, CDR1 is SGHVS and CDR2 FNYEAQ. V gave up 5 bases and J gave up 8 bases, with 12 bases separating them. This CDR3 reads CASSRAGVEKLFF. The CDR3, as DNA: TGTGCCAGCAGCCGGGCTGGTGTGGAAAAACTGTTTTTT.

Worth noting for this clonotype: The junction does not match germline at one end; this may be a read error. This chain joins TRBV12-3 or TRBV12-4 and TRBJ1-3, with D uncertain. The CDR3 loop spans 13 amino acids. The CDR3: CAGSFSSGNTIYF. The CDR3 region has the DNA TGTGCCGGCAGTTTCAGCTCTGGAAACACCATATATTTT.

The genes are TRBV27 and TRBJ1-1, with D possibly TRBD1 on 6 matching bases. The CDR3 covers 13 residues. From germline, CDR1 is MNHEY and CDR2 SMNVEV (reference sequence). With 5 bases removed from V and 6 bases from J, the gap between germline ends came to 13 bases. The CDR3 nucleotides are TGTGCCAGCAGTGTCTCCGGGACACCTGAAGCTTTCTTT. Translation: CASSVSGTPEAFF.

This chain joins TRBV7-3 and TRBJ2-2, with D tentatively TRBD1 (6 bases). The CDR3 has 17 residues. Germline-derived CDR1 and CDR2 are SGHTA and FQGTGA. Trimming removed 5 bases from V and 5 bases from J, with 21 bases in between. CDR3 DNA: TGTGCCAGCAGCCGGGGCCGGGCAGGGGCGCGAACCGGGGAGCTGTTTTTT. Translation gives CASSRGRAGARTGELFF.

J is TRBJ1-5 and V is TRBV20-1, with D tentatively TRBD1 (6 bases). CDR1 and CDR2 from the germline V gene are DFQATT and SNEGSKA (reference sequence). The CDR3 runs 14 residues. The ends were cut back, 0 bases at V and 4 bases at J, with 10 bases in the middle. Here the CDR3 DNA reads TGCAGTGCTAGAGATGGGGGGCTAAATCAGCCCCAGCATTTT. It is translated as CSARDGGLNQPQHF.

This clonotype was counted many times. J is TRBJ2-2 and V is TRBV7-2, with 12 positions matching TRBD2. Germline V gene lookup returns CDR1 SGHTA and CDR2 FQGNSA. The CDR3 length is 21 residues. Trimming took 0 bases from V and 7 from J; bases not matched to a gene: 18. In DNA, the CDR3 is TGTGCCAGCAGCTTAGCGGACCTGAGACTAGCGGGGGAGCCCAGGGGCGGGGAGCTGTTTTTT. Encoded protein: CASSLADLRLAGEPRGGELFF. The full variable domain, in which reference TRBV7-2 and TRBJ2-2 provide the parts outside the CDR3, is GAGVSQSPSNKVTEKGKDVELRCDPISGHTALYWYRQSLGQGLEFLIYFQGNSAPDKSGLPSDRFSAERTGGSVSTLTIQRTQQEDSAVYLCASSLADLRLAGEPRGGELFFGEGSRLTVL.

This clonotype was seen a handful of times. The junction shows a germline mismatch at one end, possibly a read error. The chain combines TRBV4-1 with TRBJ2-7, with 9 bases identical to TRBD1. CDR3 length equals 14 residues. Germline CDR1 and CDR2: MGHRA and YSYEKL. CDR3 sequence: CASSQVGQGVPPRF. Written as DNA, the CDR3 is TGCGCCAGCAGCCAAGTGGGACAGGGCGTTCCCCCCCGCTTC.